This T cell receptor (beta chain) derives from a study of blood T cell repertoires in COVID-19. Study context: T cells, B-cell-depleted T cells, or PBMCs supplied cDNA or gDNA.

Germline V lookup: CDR1 GTSNPN, CDR2 SVGIG (reference sequence). CDR3 length: 10 residues. V lost 5 bases to trimming and J lost 8 bases, with 7 bases between them. Sequencing was performed with immunoSEQ multiplex PCR; in TCRdb, only in-frame clones are kept and a portion is missing. In the table there are roughly 130,000 clones, 80% to 85% of which are singletons. Adults between about 18 and 95 years of age took part from under 25 US areas. Either two negative PCRs, clearance, or symptom resolution qualified Cohort 3 donors as recovered. Sequencing was performed on PBMCs or T cells enriched from blood (not recorded which). The rearrangement uses TRBV30 and TRBJ2-4; D is unresolved. The sequence was obtained from a woman in her 30s who had recovered from COVID-19. CDR3 DNA: TGTGCCTGGGGCCAGGACATTCAGTACTTC. It codes for CAWGQDIQYF.